The text below deals with one TCR beta chain. The CDR3 totals 17 residues. This entry comes from a study of shared clonotypes between healthy human individuals. The method was immunoSEQ multiplex PCR; TCRdb's version includes in-frame clones alone and lacks a portion of them. This table holds some 2,000,000 clones, approximately 94% found once. Splitting of CD4+ cells produced CD45RA+ naive and CD45RA-negative memory subsets. The clonotype originates from a young man in good health. The chain links TRBV1 to TRBJ2-5; the table's D call of TRBD2 was not tested on the DNA. TRBV1 corresponds to a pseudogene. Sequenced input: naive CD4+ T cells sorted from blood. Subset noted: CD45RA+ positively selected. CDR3 sequence (DNA): TGCACCAGCAGGCAAGATGATAGCGGGGGGGCCCGAGAGACCCAGTACTTC. Translated: CTSRQDDSGGARETQYF.